The 29 T cell receptor beta chains below come from one sample, sequenced in a study of T cell responses to AZD1222 COVID-19 vaccine. Profiled with immunoSEQ multiplex PCR; TCRdb holds only in-frame clones, not every one. Among about 120,000 clones listed, approximately 86% were seen once. The sequencing used peripheral blood, collected on day 0 of AZD1222 vaccination. Receptors were obtained from an adult in good health.

The chain is built from TRBV29-1 and TRBJ2-3; D may correspond to TRBD1 or TRBD2 (5 bases each). Germline assignment: CDR1 SQVTM and CDR2 ANQGSEA. With 2 bases removed from V and 5 bases from J, the gap between germline ends came to 11 bases. The CDR3 covers 13 residues. The CDR3 region has the DNA TGCAGCGTTGAACGGGGTCAGGGAGATACGCAGTATTTT. Amino acid sequence: CSVERGQGDTQYF.

V usage is TRBV19 and J usage is TRBJ2-2; 9 bases are a match to TRBD2. The CDR3 is 15 amino acids. The V and J ends lost 3 bases and 4 bases, in that order; junction bases with no gene match: 3. Germline CDR1 reads LNHDA; CDR2 reads SQIVND (reference sequence). CDR3 DNA sequence: TGTGCCAGTAGTATGGCGGGAGGGCCCACCGGGGAGCTGTTTTTT. It encodes CASSMAGGPTGELFF.

This chain uses TRBV7-8 with TRBJ2-5; 9 bases are a match to TRBD2. Trimming at V came to 2 bases and at J to 1 base, leaving 5 bases not matched to a gene. The length of the CDR3 is 16 residues. CDR1 is SGHVS, CDR2 FQNEAQ, per germline. In nucleotides, the CDR3 is TGTGCCAGCAGCTTAAGGTCTAGCGGGACCCAAGAGACCCAGTACTTC. Its protein product is CASSLRSSGTQETQYF. Drawing the rest from reference TRBV7-8 and TRBJ2-5, the complete variable domain is GAGVSQSPRYKVAKRGQDVALRCDPISGHVSLFWYQQALGQGPEFLTYFQNEAQLDKSGLPSDRFFAERPEGSVSTLKIQRTQQEDSAVYLCASSLRSSGTQETQYFGPGTRLLVL.

Regarding this clone: The conserved phenylalanine or tryptophan normally closing the CDR3 is absent here, so this likely arose from a read error. The DNA is left out, because the CDR3 cannot be placed on it with certainty; the CDR3 is given as TCRdb lists it. This sequence joins TRBV5-1 and TRBJ2-7; the D call of TRBD2 is as the table states it, not checked on the DNA. CDR1 and CDR2 (germline): SGHRS, YFSETQ. The CDR3 comprises 14 residues, both ends counted. CDR3: CASSLVLAGGRTSS.

This sequence joins TRBV19 and TRBJ2-7; TRBD1 matches at 7 bases. This CDR3 comprises 14 residues. V dropped 2 bases and J dropped 2; count of bases not matched to a gene: 3. CDR1 and CDR2 from the germline V gene are LNHDA and SQIVND (reference sequence). The CDR3 reads CASSIRDRTYEQYF. CDR3 DNA sequence: TGTGCCAGTAGTATAAGGGACAGAACCTACGAGCAGTACTTC.

This rearrangement joins TRBV13 to TRBJ2-7; D is perhaps TRBD2 (6 bases). This CDR3 is built from 16 residues. The V gene lost 2 bases and the J gene lost 3 bases, with 17 bases spanning the gap. Per the germline V gene, CDR1 is PRHDT and CDR2 is FYEKMQ (reference sequence). The CDR3 region has the DNA TGTGCCAGCAGCTTACTGCGGGACCCGAAGGGCTACGAGCAGTACTTC. This encodes CASSLLRDPKGYEQYF.

The chain has TRBV28 and TRBJ1-5; TRBD1 matches 7 bases. V shed 2 bases and J 0 bases; nucleotides not matched to a gene: 4. CDR1 is MDHEN and CDR2 is SYDVKM in the germline V gene. The CDR3 has 16 amino acids. CDR3 DNA: TGTGCCAGCAGTTTAGGGACAGTCGGTAGCAATCAGCCCCAGCATTTT. It codes for CASSLGTVGSNQPQHF.

The V gene is TRBV19, the J gene TRBJ1-3, with D tentatively TRBD1 (5 bases). This CDR3 is 14 amino acids long. V was clipped by 4 bases and J by 2 bases, with 9 bases between them. Germline-derived CDR1 and CDR2 are LNHDA and SQIVND (reference sequence). The DNA for the CDR3 is TGTGCCAGTAGTACCGGGACTCCTGGAAACACCATATATTTT. This encodes CASSTGTPGNTIYF.

The chain recombines TRBV9 with TRBJ2-1, with D hard to call. CDR1 is SGDLS and CDR2 is YYNGEE in the germline V gene. The ends were cut back, 0 bases at V and 5 bases at J, with 6 bases in the middle. The CDR3 covers 13 residues. The CDR3 DNA is TGTGCCAGCAGCGTAGGCCCAAACAATGAGCAGTTCTTC. It translates to CASSVGPNNEQFF. Based on the CDR3 plus reference TRBV9 and TRBJ2-1, the full variable domain is DSGVTQTPKHLITATGQRVTLRCSPRSGDLSVYWYQQSLDQGLQFLIQYYNGEERAKGNILERFSAQQFPDLHSELNLSSLELGDSALYFCASSVGPNNEQFFGPGTRLTVL.

The chain combines TRBV18 with TRBJ1-4; D not resolved. V lost 4 bases, J lost 0 bases, and 6 bases lay in between. CDR3 length: 14 amino acids. Germline V gene data show CDR1 as KGHSH and CDR2 as LQKENI. CDR3 DNA sequence: TGTGCCAGCTCACAATTAGCAACTAATGAAAAACTGTTTTTT. As protein: CASSQLATNEKLFF.

The chain is built from TRBV28 and TRBJ1-4, with a tentative D call TRBD1 (6 bases). The CDR3 consists of 15 residues. The V and J ends lost 4 bases and 6 bases respectively, with 15 bases between them. Per the germline V gene, CDR1 is MDHEN and CDR2 is SYDVKM. The CDR3 nucleotides are TGTGCCAGCAGTTCCGCCGGGACACCTCATGAAAAACTGTTTTTT. This codes for CASSSAGTPHEKLFF. Combining the CDR3 with reference TRBV28 and TRBJ1-4 gives the whole variable domain DVKVTQSSRYLVKRTGEKVFLECVQDMDHENMFWYRQDPGLGLRLIYFSYDVKMKEKGDIPEGYSVSREKKERFSLILESASTNQTSMYLCASSSAGTPHEKLFFGSGTQLSVL.

The chain has TRBV7-9 and TRBJ1-6; tentative D call: TRBD1 (6 bases). Germline CDR1 and CDR2: SEHNR and FQNEAQ (reference sequence). The V end was cut by 5 bases, the J end by 7 bases, with 15 bases between. The CDR3 is 15 residues long. In DNA, the CDR3 is TGTGCCAGCAGCCCAGGGGAAAGGGTAAATTCACCCCTCCACTTT. It specifies CASSPGERVNSPLHF.

The chain recombines TRBV10-3 with TRBJ1-3, with D unclear. Germline V gives CDR1 ENHRY, CDR2 SYGVKD. This CDR3 contains 12 residues. Trimming cost V 6 bases and J 1 base, with 4 bases left between them. The CDR3 loop reads CAIRSSGNTIYF. The CDR3, as DNA: TGTGCCATCAGATCTTCTGGAAACACCATATATTTT.

The chain joins TRBV28 to TRBJ1-5, with 10 positions matching TRBD1. This CDR3 is 17 amino acids long. The trim removed 6 bases at V and 1 base at J, leaving 9 bases unmatched. Per the germline V gene, CDR1 is MDHEN and CDR2 is SYDVKM. The CDR3 DNA follows: TGTGCCAGCAGGGAGACAGGGGGCTTTACGAGCAATCAGCCCCAGCATTTT. Residues: CASRETGGFTSNQPQHF.

V is TRBV12-3 or TRBV12-4 and J is TRBJ1-2, with D possibly TRBD1 on 5 matching bases. The CDR3 contains 13 residues. Trimming pared 2 bases from V and 3 bases from J, leaving 7 bases between. CDR3 amino acids: CASSLQGHYGYTF. The CDR3 DNA reads TGTGCCAGCAGTTTACAGGGTCACTATGGCTACACCTTC.

The V call is TRBV9, the J call TRBJ2-1; D is possibly TRBD2 (5 bases). This CDR3 has 10 residues. V was shortened by 8 bases and J by 6 bases, with 6 bases between the two germline ends. Germline V gene lookup returns CDR1 SGDLS and CDR2 YYNGEE. Here the CDR3 DNA reads TGTGCCAGTGCGGGCAATGAGCAGTTCTTC. It specifies CASAGNEQFF.

This clone was detected only once. CDR3 bases: TGTGCCAGCAGCGTAGAACAGGGGACCTACGAGCAGTACTTC. Its protein is CASSVEQGTYEQYF. The chain joins TRBV9 to TRBJ2-7, with TRBD1 matching 7 bases. The CDR3 length is 14 residues. V was pared by 0 bases and J by 2 bases, with 2 bases of the junction left unmatched. The germline V gene encodes CDR1 SGDLS and CDR2 YYNGEE.

The chain carries TRBV6-5 and TRBJ2-5; 10 bases match TRBD1. V lost 6 bases and J lost 5; bases outside the gene matches: 9. Per germline, CDR1 MNHEY and CDR2 SVGAGI. This CDR3 is 15 amino acids long. The CDR3 protein is CASRGGQGGSETQYF. CDR3 DNA: TGTGCCAGCAGAGGCGGACAGGGGGGGTCGGAGACCCAGTACTTC.

V gene TRBV12-3 or TRBV12-4 combines with J gene TRBJ2-3, with D perhaps TRBD1 (5 bases). This CDR3 spans 13 amino acids. With 5 bases removed from V and 2 bases from J, the gap between germline ends came to 8 bases. CDR3 coding DNA: TGTGCCAGCAGTAACGGACACACAGATACGCAGTATTTT. Translated: CASSNGHTDTQYF.

The chain joins TRBV19 to TRBJ1-5; no firm D call. The CDR3 runs to 15 residues. Germline CDR1 is LNHDA and CDR2 is SQIVND (reference sequence). Between the trimmed V and J ends, which lost 5 bases and 2 bases, there was a span of 13 bases. The CDR3 here is CASSGLWEGNQPQHF. For the CDR3, the DNA is TGTGCCAGTAGTGGGCTATGGGAGGGCAATCAGCCCCAGCATTTT. Full variable domain (outside the CDR3, taken from reference TRBV19 and TRBJ1-5): DGGITQSPKYLFRKEGQNVTLSCEQNLNHDAMYWYRQDPGQGLRLIYYSQIVNDFQKGDIAEGYSVSREKKESFPLTVTSAQKNPTAFYLCASSGLWEGNQPQHFGDGTRLSIL.

The chain joins TRBV28 to TRBJ1-2; 7 bases fit TRBD1. Trimming removed 6 bases from V and 0 bases from J; junction bases left unmatched: 4. Germline V gene lookup returns CDR1 MDHEN and CDR2 SYDVKM. This CDR3 has 14 residues. The CDR3 spells CASRLGQSNYGYTF. CDR3 in DNA: TGTGCCAGCAGATTGGGACAGTCTAACTATGGCTACACCTTC.

The V call is TRBV21-1, the J call TRBJ1-5; the table's D gene call, TRBD1, was not cross checked with the DNA. TRBV21-1 is classified as a pseudogene. This CDR3 contains 17 residues. Written as DNA, the CDR3 is TGTGCCAGCAGCAAACTTATCCCAGGGCGAGAGGATCAGCCCCAGCATTTT. It translates to CASSKLIPGREDQPQHF.

The genes are TRBV6-6 and TRBJ2-7; no reliable D call. Germline V lookup: CDR1 MNHNY, CDR2 SVGAGI (reference sequence). The V and J ends lost 2 bases and 2 bases respectively, with 7 bases between them. This CDR3 has 13 residues. The CDR3 sequence is CASSYRGTYEQYF. The DNA of the CDR3 is TGTGCCAGCAGTTACCGAGGAACCTACGAGCAGTACTTC.

The chain has TRBV28 and TRBJ1-5, with D maybe TRBD1 (5 bases). Germline V gene data show CDR1 as MDHEN and CDR2 as SYDVKM. The CDR3 contains 14 residues. Trimming took 7 bases from V and 7 from J, leaving 17 bases between them. The CDR3 loop is CASNQPTEGQPQHF. CDR3 nucleotide sequence: TGTGCCAGCAACCAACCGACAGAGGGGCAGCCCCAGCATTTT.

The chain uses TRBV29-1 and TRBJ1-1; D not resolved. Between the trimmed V and J ends, which lost 3 bases and 4 bases, there was a span of 9 bases. The CDR3 length is 12 residues. Germline assignment: CDR1 SQVTM and CDR2 ANQGSEA. In nucleotides, the CDR3 is TGCAGCGTTGAGCGGCAGCTCACTGAAGCTTTCTTT. It codes for CSVERQLTEAFF.

This clone was seen a handful of times. The genes are TRBV19 and TRBJ2-5; D is unclear. The CDR3 consists of 13 residues. CDR1 and CDR2 from the germline V gene are LNHDA and SQIVND (reference sequence). The ends were cut back, 6 bases at V and 5 bases at J, with 13 bases in the middle. CDR3 sequence (DNA): TGTGCCAGTAGGGGAAAGCTGGTGGAGACCCAGTACTTC. Its translation: CASRGKLVETQYF.

The rearrangement joins TRBV24-1 to TRBJ2-5, with D unclear. The CDR3 spans 12 residues. Germline V lookup: CDR1 KGHDR, CDR2 SFDVKD. V was trimmed by 2 bases and J by 0 bases, leaving 0 bases between them. As DNA, the CDR3 is TGTGCCACCAGTGATTACCAAGAGACCCAGTACTTC. Encoded protein: CATSDYQETQYF.

The CDR3 region has the DNA TGTGCCAGCAGCCACGTTAAGACTAGCGGGAAATACAATGAGCAGTTCTTC. Protein product: CASSHVKTSGKYNEQFF. This rearrangement joins TRBV3-1 (or the pseudogene TRBV3-2) to TRBJ2-1; 11 bases fit TRBD2. CDR1 and CDR2 from the germline V gene are LGHDT and YNNKEL (reference sequence). With V trimmed by 3 bases and J by 4 bases, 8 bases remained unmatched. CDR3 size: 17 residues.

J is TRBJ1-2 and V is TRBV5-4, with 7 positions matching TRBD1. The CDR3 length is 14 residues. With V trimmed by 4 bases and J by 5 bases, 8 bases remained unmatched. From germline, CDR1 is SGHNT and CDR2 YYREEE (reference sequence). The chain's CDR3 is CASSEGTAAYGYTF. In DNA, the CDR3 is TGTGCCAGCAGCGAAGGGACAGCGGCATATGGCTACACCTTC.